Sequencing of this TCR beta chain was carried out in a study of identical twins listed by TCRdb under 2016. With regard to the full study: TCR alpha and beta repertoires from monozygotic twins, unrelated adults of various ages and cord blood were deep-sequenced to test whether fetal clonotypes persist. To rule out contamination, replicate twin experiments were performed at different times with different library preparation protocols.

Here is what the overall study found, with its caveats: Zero-insertion analyses could be partly confounded by invariant T cells such as MAIT and iNKT, although diverse VJ usage argued against such confounding for most clonotypes. In monozygotic twins, recombination models systematically underestimated out-of-frame TCR alpha sharing, but the models matched the sharing seen between unrelated individuals. Because the same donors could not be followed over many years, conclusions were based on cross-sectional statistical analysis. The excess sharing between twins in beta out-of-frame sequences was weaker because fewer shared sequences reduced the signal-to-noise ratio. Abundant cord blood beta clonotypes had fewer insertions, young adult naive repertoires showed a similar but weaker trend, and memory repertoires showed no such trend. Compared with coincidental sharing between unrelated individuals, an excess of low generation-probability sequences was observed among out-of-frame TCR alpha sequences shared between twins.

The library was obtained by 5' RACE. Sequencing took place on an Illumina HiSeq 2000. Template switching added a universal primer binding site, and the final cDNA carried a unique molecular identifier that allowed TCR cDNA molecules to be counted accurately. First-strand cDNA for TCR alpha and beta chains was synthesized from specific primers in the conserved constant-segment region. To control for contamination, every cDNA library was double barcoded, receiving both a SMART-Mk sample barcode and Illumina barcodes. TruSeq adapter sequences along with Illumina sample barcodes were introduced in two successive PCR steps. TCR alpha and beta cDNA libraries were sequenced on the Illumina HiSeq platform with custom primers. In the paper's pipeline: Raw reads were processed with MiGEC to extract unique molecular identifiers, and MiXCR was used to determine CDR3 positions. For each individual, recombination models were inferred using an EM algorithm with the repgenHMM and IGoR tools. The analysis of shared clonotypes was done with the tcR package in R, with sharing normalized by the product of cloneset sizes. Out-of-frame nonproductive sequences were analyzed to study raw recombination free of thymic and clonal selection effects. The raw public data were reprocessed by TCRdb itself: fastp quality trimming at Q25, MiXCR clonotype calling, in-frame beta chains only. Here each entry gathers all rows of one CDR3 protein and keeps the most common genes and DNA. TCRdb assigned the V and J calls; the authors' analysis was not used. The sample includes about 720,000 distinct CDR3 sequences, with around a sixth observed a single time. The top ten clonotypes cover under 15% of the sample.

Every donor was a healthy Caucasian. The twin cohort comprised three pairs of female monozygotic twins, all aged roughly 18 to 30 years. Peripheral blood mononuclear cells were used as the source from which RNA for TCR libraries was isolated. A word on this clonotype: Its antigen specificity is not known. No clone much larger than this one lies a single base away; base qualities are absent.

These data are also associated with another study on T cells expressing NK-cell markers. As the second paper documents: In sorted CD3+CD56+NKG2C+, CD3+CD56+NKG2C- and CD3+CD56-NKG2C+ T-cell subsets from several donors, TCR beta-chain repertoires were profiled. Seven of the eight sequenced donors were HCMV-seropositive and one was HCMV-seronegative. In several experiments an anti-gammadeltaTCR antibody was added to restrict sorting to alphabetaTCR-expressing T cells. In roughly six donors, the dominant CD3+CD56+NKG2C+ clonotypes ranked among the top 10 CD8+ clonotypes, making up roughly 1.0-7.0% of CD8+ T cells. Those dominant clonotypes were again the most abundant among CD3+CD56-NKG2C+ cells in a handful of donors, at roughly 25-60.1%. It remained unclear whether the expanded NKG2C-expressing T cell clones were specific for HCMV antigens. All eight donors whose samples were sequenced were randomly selected healthy volunteers, three of them men and five women. HCMV-specific IgG was detected in serum with a commercial ELISA kit to determine HCMV serostatus. Bulk peripheral blood T-cell repertoires were additionally sequenced from unsorted PBMC for six donors. MIGEC was used to demultiplex reads and group reads by UMI, and MiTCR was used to assemble and quantify clonotypes. To exclude erroneous sequences, any TCR cDNA sequence not supported by at least two reads was discarded. The tcR package was used for downstream repertoire analysis, with clonotypes matched between fractions based on CDR3 nucleotide sequence plus V segment. VDJmatch was used to annotate antigen specificity against VDJdb, with one amino acid substitution in CDR3 permitted.

Sequenced material: PBMCs. The receptor was derived from a young woman in good health.

Read as DNA, the sequence is TGTGCCAGCAGCCCGTGGACCAACAATGAGCAGTTCTTC. Protein translation: CASSPWTNNEQFF. The V gene is TRBV14 and the J gene is TRBJ2-1; confidence is insufficient to name the D gene. The V end loses 4 bases and the J end loses 5 bases, and a stretch of 9 bases separates them. From the cysteine through the phenylalanine, the CDR3 covers 13 amino acids. The sequence is cut down to CDR3 DNA, 39 bases in frame from base 1. The germline V gene provides CDR1 SGHDN and CDR2 FVKESK.